What follows are 7 T cell receptor beta chains derived from one specimen sequenced in a study of CD8+CD57+ T cells in acquired aplastic anemia. Using genomic DNA as the template, TCR beta VDJ and CDR3 profiling was carried out. TCRdb re-derived calls from the reads in MiXCR, one entry per CDR3 protein. The sample records roughly 420,000 distinct CDR3 sequences, about 70% being singletons. The sequenced sample consisted of sorted CD4+, CD8+, or CD8+CD57+ T cells (not recorded which) from PBMCs. Source of these receptors: a human donor in good health, serving as a control.

Points on this clonotype: In this CDR3 the conserved last residue, phenylalanine or tryptophan, is missing, so a read error is likely. The CDR3 loop reads CSVDGWGGTGETQYL. Here the CDR3 DNA reads TGCAGCGTGGACGGTTGGGGGGGGACGGGTGAGACCCAGTACCTC. The rearrangement joins TRBV29-1 to TRBJ2-5; TRBD2 matches 7 bases. The CDR3 extends over 15 amino acids. J was trimmed by 5 bases and V by 6 bases; bases with no gene match: 15. Germline V lookup: CDR1 SQVTM, CDR2 ANQGSEA.

The V gene is TRBV2, the J gene TRBJ2-7; TRBD2 matches at 11 bases. Germline values: CDR1 SNHLY, CDR2 FYNNEI. Losses at the gene ends were 3 bases for V and 6 bases for J; bases not matched to a gene: 7. The CDR3 spans 15 residues. The CDR3 nucleotides read TGTGCCAGCAGTGATTTGACTAGCGGGAACCGCGAGCAGTACTTC. It specifies CASSDLTSGNREQYF.

This clonotype was counted a single time. No DNA is shown, since the ends of the CDR3 on it are uncertain; the CDR3 is the one TCRdb lists. The chain uses TRBV7-7 and TRBJ2-1; TRBD2 was called by the table and not checked on the DNA. The CDR3 spans 17 amino acids, including both terminal residues. Germline CDR1 reads SSHAT; CDR2 reads FNYEAQ (reference sequence). The CDR3 sequence is CASSTNRYSPLHFEQFF.

Details on this clonotype: Because it lacks the conserved phenylalanine or tryptophan at the end, this CDR3 is likely a read error. The limits of the CDR3 on the DNA are not certain, so only TCRdb's listed CDR3 is given. CDR3 sequence: CASSFSSGEEYY. The chain recombines TRBV7-3 with TRBJ2-7. The CDR3 spans 12 residues, counting both ends. CDR1 and CDR2 from the germline V gene are SGHTA and FQGTGA.

In regard to this clonotype: In this CDR3 the conserved last residue, phenylalanine or tryptophan, is missing, so a read error is likely. V gene TRBV7-2 combines with J gene TRBJ1-1, with no clear D. The V gene's germline CDR1 is SGHTA and CDR2 FQGNSA. The CDR3 has 11 residues. V gave up 1 base and J gave up 8 bases, with 5 bases separating them. The CDR3 nucleotides read TGTGCCAGCAGCTTAGAAGGGGAAGCTTTCGTT. Translating it yields CASSLEGEAFV.

This clonotype was seen a handful of times. Since a much larger clone is just one base distant, this may be a read error. The rearrangement links TRBV7-8 to TRBJ2-2, with D perhaps matching TRBD2 (7 bases). CDR3 length: 16 residues. The germline V gene encodes CDR1 SGHVS and CDR2 FQNEAQ. CDR3 sequence (DNA): TGTGCCAGCAACCCATCGGGGGGCGCGAACACCGGGGAGCCGTTTTTT. Its protein is CASNPSGGANTGEPFF.

This clonotype was seen repeatedly, ten times or more. The chain uses TRBV7-2 and TRBJ2-5; 11 nucleotides align to TRBD2. J lost 1 base, V lost 3 bases, and 7 bases had no gene match. The CDR3 spans 17 residues. CDR1 SGHTA and CDR2 FQGNSA come from the germline V gene. The CDR3 DNA sequence: TGTGCCAGCAGCTTGCCGCTGACTAGCGGGGTCCAAGAGACCCAGTACTTC. This translates into CASSLPLTSGVQETQYF.